The clone carrying this TCR beta chain was counted a few times. Antigen specificity is unknown. This entry comes from a study of radiation and T cells in renal cell carcinoma. Study summary: Nephrectomy followed 15 Gy stereotactic body radiation by 4 weeks.

Time point here: blood 2 weeks post-SBRT. Treatment noted: 15 Gy SBRT to primary tumor, nephrectomy 4 weeks later. Radiation-treated patients gave blood at baseline, week 2 and week 4. Clear cell pathology was present in this patient's renal cell carcinoma. Study-level points and caveats: Top tumor clonotypes rose in blood 2 weeks post-radiation, then contracted.

The CDR3 runs 13 residues. Trimming left V 1 base short and J 4 bases short, with 5 bases between. Germline values: CDR1 LGHNA, CDR2 YSLEER. Profiling relied on immunoSEQ multiplex PCR, and the TCRdb table lists in-frame clones only, not all of them. This sample has over 60,000 clones, with roughly four fifths found just once. The sequence derives from a man in his 60s with renal cell carcinoma. This chain connects TRBV4-3 to TRBJ1-3; D is undetermined. This sample comprised blood, obtained from a patient whose treatment included radiotherapy and nephrectomy. CDR3 DNA sequence: TGCGCCAGCAGCCAAGGCCGGGGAAACACCATATATTTT. Translation gives CASSQGRGNTIYF.